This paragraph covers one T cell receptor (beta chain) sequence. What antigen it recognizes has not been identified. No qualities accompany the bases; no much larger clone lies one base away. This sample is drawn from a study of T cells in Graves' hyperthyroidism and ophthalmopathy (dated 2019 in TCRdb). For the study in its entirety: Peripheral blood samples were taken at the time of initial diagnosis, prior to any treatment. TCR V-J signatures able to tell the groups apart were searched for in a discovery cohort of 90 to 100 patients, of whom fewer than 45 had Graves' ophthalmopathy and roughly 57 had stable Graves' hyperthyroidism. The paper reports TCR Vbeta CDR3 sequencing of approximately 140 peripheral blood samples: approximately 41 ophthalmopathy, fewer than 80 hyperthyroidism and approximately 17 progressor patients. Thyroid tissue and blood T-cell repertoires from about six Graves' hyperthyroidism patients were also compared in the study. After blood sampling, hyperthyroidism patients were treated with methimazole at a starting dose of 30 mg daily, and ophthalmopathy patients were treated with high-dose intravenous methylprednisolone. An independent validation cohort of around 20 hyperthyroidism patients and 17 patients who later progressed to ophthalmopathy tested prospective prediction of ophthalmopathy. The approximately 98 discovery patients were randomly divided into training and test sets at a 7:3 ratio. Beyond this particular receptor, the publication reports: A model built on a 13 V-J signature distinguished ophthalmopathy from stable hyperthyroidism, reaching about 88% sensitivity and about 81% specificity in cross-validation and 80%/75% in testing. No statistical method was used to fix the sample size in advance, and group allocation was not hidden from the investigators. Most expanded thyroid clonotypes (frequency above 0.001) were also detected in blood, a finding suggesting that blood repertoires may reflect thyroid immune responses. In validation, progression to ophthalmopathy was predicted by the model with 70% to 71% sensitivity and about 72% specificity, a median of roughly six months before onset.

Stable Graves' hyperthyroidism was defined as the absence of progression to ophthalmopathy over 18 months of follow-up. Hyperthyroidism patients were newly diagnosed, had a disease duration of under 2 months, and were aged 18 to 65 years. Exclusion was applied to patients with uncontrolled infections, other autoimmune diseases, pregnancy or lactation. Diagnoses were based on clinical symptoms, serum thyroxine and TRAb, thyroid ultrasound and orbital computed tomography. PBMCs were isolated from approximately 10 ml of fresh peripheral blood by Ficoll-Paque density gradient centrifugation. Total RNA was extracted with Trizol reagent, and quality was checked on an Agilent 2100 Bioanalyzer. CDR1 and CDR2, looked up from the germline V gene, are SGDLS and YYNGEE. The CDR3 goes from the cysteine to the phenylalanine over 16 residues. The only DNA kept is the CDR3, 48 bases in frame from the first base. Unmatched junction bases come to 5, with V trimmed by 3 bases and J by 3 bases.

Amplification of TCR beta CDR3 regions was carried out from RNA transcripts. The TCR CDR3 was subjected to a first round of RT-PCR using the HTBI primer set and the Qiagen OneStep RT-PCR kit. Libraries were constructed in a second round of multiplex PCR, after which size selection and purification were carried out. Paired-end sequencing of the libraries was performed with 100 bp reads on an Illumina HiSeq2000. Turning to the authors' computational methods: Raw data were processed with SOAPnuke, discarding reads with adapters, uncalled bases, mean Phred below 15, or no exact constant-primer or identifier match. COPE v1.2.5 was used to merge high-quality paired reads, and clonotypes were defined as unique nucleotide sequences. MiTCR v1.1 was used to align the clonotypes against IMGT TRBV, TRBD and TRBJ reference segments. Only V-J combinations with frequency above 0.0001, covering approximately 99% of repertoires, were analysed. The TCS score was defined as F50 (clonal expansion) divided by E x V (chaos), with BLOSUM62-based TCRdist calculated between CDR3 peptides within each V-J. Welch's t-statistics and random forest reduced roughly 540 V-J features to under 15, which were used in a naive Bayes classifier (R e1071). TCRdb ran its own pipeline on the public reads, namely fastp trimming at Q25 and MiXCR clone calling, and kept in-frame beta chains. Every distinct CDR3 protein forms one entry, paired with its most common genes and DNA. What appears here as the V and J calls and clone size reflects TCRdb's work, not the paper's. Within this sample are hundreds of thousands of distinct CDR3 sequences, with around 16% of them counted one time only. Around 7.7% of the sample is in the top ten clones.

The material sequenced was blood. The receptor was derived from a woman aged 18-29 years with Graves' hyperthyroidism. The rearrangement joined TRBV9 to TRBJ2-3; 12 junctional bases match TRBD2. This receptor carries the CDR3 CASSARLAGVTDTQYF. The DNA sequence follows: TGTGCCAGCAGCGCAAGACTAGCGGGAGTGACAGATACGCAGTATTTT.